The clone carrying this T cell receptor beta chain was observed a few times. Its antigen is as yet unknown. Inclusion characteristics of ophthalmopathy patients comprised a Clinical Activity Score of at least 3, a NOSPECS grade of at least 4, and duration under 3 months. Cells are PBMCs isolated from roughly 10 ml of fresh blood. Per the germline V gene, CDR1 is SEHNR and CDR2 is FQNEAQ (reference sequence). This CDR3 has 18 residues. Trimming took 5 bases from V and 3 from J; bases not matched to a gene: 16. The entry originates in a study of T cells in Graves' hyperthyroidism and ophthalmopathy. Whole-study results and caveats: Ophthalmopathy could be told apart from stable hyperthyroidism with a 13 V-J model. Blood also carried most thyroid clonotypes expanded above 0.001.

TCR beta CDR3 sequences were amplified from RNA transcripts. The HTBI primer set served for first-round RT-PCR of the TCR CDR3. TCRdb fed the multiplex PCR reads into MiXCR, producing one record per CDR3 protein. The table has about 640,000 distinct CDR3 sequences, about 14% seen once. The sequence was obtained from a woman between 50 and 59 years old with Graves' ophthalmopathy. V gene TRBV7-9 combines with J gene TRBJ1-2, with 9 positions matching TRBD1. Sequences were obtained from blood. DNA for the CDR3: TGTGCCAGCAGCCCCTCGGGGGGACAGGGTCGAGTGGACTATGGCTACACCTTC. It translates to CASSPSGGQGRVDYGYTF.